Below are 24 T cell receptor beta chains sequenced from a single sample in a study of T cell repertoires in cytomegalovirus infection. No cognate antigen is known for these TCRs. One entry per CDR3 protein, called by TCRdb with MiXCR from the reads. The sample yields a few hundred thousand distinct CDR3 sequences, approximately 46% seen once. The sequenced sample was cultured PBMCs, obtained from culture after CMV antigen stimulation. These receptors originate from a human donor in good health (CMV status not recorded). Some clones in this sample may be carry-over from other donors' samples.

This clonotype was detected only a few times. V gene TRBV7-2 combines with J gene TRBJ2-3; 13 bases fit TRBD2. Germline loops: CDR1 SGHTA, CDR2 FQGNSA. CDR3 size: 18 residues. Trimming took 5 bases from V and 1 from J; bases not matched to a gene: 9. CDR3 in amino acids: CASSLGLAGTGGTDTQYF. The CDR3 bases are TGTGCCAGCAGCCTGGGACTAGCGGGGACGGGGGGCACAGATACGCAGTATTTT.

The chain couples TRBV7-9 to TRBJ2-7; a possible D gene is TRBD1 (6 bases). Germline values: CDR1 SEHNR, CDR2 FQNEAQ (reference sequence). Trimming removed 5 bases at V and 0 bases at J, with 11 bases between. The CDR3 spans 14 residues. The DNA of the CDR3 is TGTGCCAGCAGCCTAAGGACAGACTCCTACGAGCAGTACTTC. Translation gives CASSLRTDSYEQYF.

This chain uses TRBV27 with TRBJ1-1; TRBD1 matches at 7 bases. This CDR3 contains 17 residues. Germline V gene data show CDR1 as MNHEY and CDR2 as SMNVEV (reference sequence). The V segment lost 5 bases and the J segment 5 bases; nucleotides outside the gene matches: 17. CDR3 sequence (DNA): TGTGCCAGCAGTGCTACCGGGACAGTTGACCAAGAAACTGAAGCTTTCTTT. Residues: CASSATGTVDQETEAFF.

The chain links TRBV7-2 to TRBJ2-7; maybe TRBD1 (6 bases). The CDR3 length is 14 residues. Germline CDR1 SGHTA, CDR2 FQGNSA. Trimming shortened V by 6 bases and J by 0 bases, and 12 bases separated the two germline ends. CDR3 residues: CASSPGAFSYEQYF. CDR3 in DNA: TGTGCCAGCAGTCCAGGGGCCTTCTCCTACGAGCAGTACTTC.

The chain is built from TRBV15 and TRBJ1-5; D uncertain. The CDR3 extends over 15 amino acids. V shed 1 base and J shed 3 bases, with 10 bases lying between them. Germline CDR1 is LNHNV and CDR2 is YYDKDF (reference sequence). CDR3 sequence (DNA): TGTGCCACCAGCAGAGGAGACATCGACAATCAGCCCCAGCATTTT. It translates to CATSRGDIDNQPQHF.

The genes are TRBV6-2 or TRBV6-3 and TRBJ2-7; 11 nucleotides line up with TRBD2. Germline loops: CDR1 MNHEY, CDR2 SVGEGT. The junction had 4 bases not matched to a gene; V was cut back by 2 bases and J by 1 base. This CDR3 has 16 amino acids. The CDR3: CASSYVTSGASYEQYF. In DNA form, the CDR3 reads TGTGCCAGCAGTTACGTGACTAGCGGGGCGTCCTACGAGCAGTACTTC.

The CDR3 reads CASSLPSADLSRGADTQYF. CDR3 DNA: TGTGCCAGCAGTCTCCCTTCCGCGGATCTGAGTCGGGGGGCAGATACGCAGTATTTT. The chain couples TRBV28 to TRBJ2-3, with 7 bases lining up with TRBD2. The germline V gene encodes CDR1 MDHEN and CDR2 SYDVKM. There are 19 residues in the CDR3. V shed 5 bases and J 4 bases; nucleotides not matched to a gene: 21.

In this sample, this clonotype turned up a few times. V gene TRBV4-3 combines with J gene TRBJ2-5; D not resolved. CDR3 size: 14 residues. Germline V gives CDR1 LGHNA, CDR2 YSLEER. V lost 1 base to trimming and J lost 1 base, with 7 bases between them. The CDR3 sequence: CASSQGAAQETQYF. The DNA of the CDR3 is TGCGCCAGCAGCCAAGGGGCAGCCCAAGAGACCCAGTACTTC.

This clonotype was counted between two and nine times. The chain carries TRBV25-1 and TRBJ1-6; D gene uncertain. CDR3 length: 13 amino acids. The germline V and J ends were trimmed by 6 bases and 10 bases, with 13 bases remaining between them. The germline V gene has CDR1 MGHDK and CDR2 SYGVNS. CDR3: CASSGRGTSPLHF. The CDR3 bases are TGTGCCAGCAGCGGCCGGGGAACCTCACCCCTCCACTTT.

The sample holds many counts of this clonotype. Here the CDR3 reads CASSLNPTSGIYNEQFF. The CDR3 DNA sequence: TGTGCCAGCAGCTTAAACCCCACTAGCGGGATTTACAATGAGCAGTTCTTC. The chain links TRBV7-2 to TRBJ2-1, with 10 bases identical to TRBD2. Germline assignment: CDR1 SGHTA and CDR2 FQGNSA. CDR3 length: 17 residues. Trimming took 2 bases from V and 4 from J; bases not matched to a gene: 8.

This clonotype was recorded only once. V gene TRBV6-8 combines with J gene TRBJ1-3, with D unresolved. Germline CDR1 MNHGY, CDR2 SAAAGT. V gave up 0 bases and J gave up 9 bases, with 12 bases separating them. CDR3 length equals 14 residues. This CDR3 reads CASSYSTRRGTIYF. For the CDR3, the DNA is TGTGCCAGCAGTTACTCGACCCGACGGGGCACCATATATTTT.

The chain recombines TRBV7-9 with TRBJ2-2; 8 bases fit TRBD1. The CDR3 sequence is 18 residues long. Unmatched junction bases numbered 13, after V lost 4 bases and J lost 3 bases. CDR1 and CDR2 (germline): SEHNR, FQNEAQ (reference sequence). CDR3 DNA: TGTGCCAGCAGCTCCCCAAGACAGGGGCAACCGGACACCGGGGAGCTGTTTTTT. Amino acid sequence: CASSSPRQGQPDTGELFF.

The J gene is TRBJ1-1, the V gene TRBV5-1, with no clear D. Germline-derived CDR1 and CDR2 are SGHRS and YFSETQ. Trimming cost V 2 bases and J 1 base, with 12 bases left between them. This CDR3 has 15 amino acids. The CDR3 region is CASSLSGPKNTEAFF. In nucleotides, the CDR3 is TGCGCCAGCAGCTTATCCGGGCCTAAGAACACTGAAGCTTTCTTT. Complete variable domain (other parts from reference TRBV5-1 and TRBJ1-1): KAGVTQTPRYLIKTRGQQVTLSCSPISGHRSVSWYQQTPGQGLQFLFEYFSETQRNKGNFPGRFSGRQFSNSRSEMNVSTLELGDSALYLCASSLSGPKNTEAFFGQGTRLTVV.

This clonotype was recorded a few times. V and J are TRBV11-2 and TRBJ2-1; 9 bases align to TRBD2. Germline CDR1 SGHAT, CDR2 FQNNGV. The CDR3 consists of 15 residues. After removal of 6 bases from V and 4 bases from J, the junction contained 7 bases not matched to a gene. The chain's CDR3 is CASRPIAGAYNEQFF. Here the CDR3 DNA reads TGTGCCAGCAGACCCATAGCGGGAGCTTACAATGAGCAGTTCTTC. The variable domain in full, completed from reference TRBV11-2 and TRBJ2-1, reads EAGVAQSPRYKIIEKRQSVAFWCNPISGHATLYWYQQILGQGPKLLIQFQNNGVVDDSQLPKDRFSAERLKGVDSTLKIQPAKLEDSAVYLCASRPIAGAYNEQFFGPGTRLTVL.

This clonotype was counted only a few times. The chain uses TRBV27 and TRBJ2-3; no definite D call. V was cut by 1 base and J by 6 bases, with 17 bases left in between. The germline CDR1 and CDR2 sequences are MNHEY and SMNVEV (reference sequence). The CDR3 has 16 residues. The CDR3 is CASSLFTRTNMDTQYF. The CDR3 coding sequence is TGTGCCAGCAGTTTATTCACGCGGACGAACATGGATACGCAGTATTTT.

Details on this clonotype: A read error may be the cause here, since a much bigger clone is one base away. The chain recombines TRBV7-9 with TRBJ2-3; TRBD2 agrees at 10 bases. This CDR3 has 15 residues. V lost 2 bases to trimming and J lost 4 bases; unmatched junction nucleotides: 3. Looked up from germline, CDR1 is SEHNR and CDR2 is FQNEAQ (reference sequence). The CDR3 sequence is CASSLPSGSPDTQYF. Written as DNA, the CDR3 is TGTGCCAGCAGCTTACCTAGCGGGAGCCCAGATACGCAGTATTTT. Complete variable domain (other parts from reference TRBV7-9 and TRBJ2-3): DTGVSQNPRHKITKRGQNVTFRCDPISEHNRLYWYRQTLGQGPEFLTYFQNEAQLEKSRLLSDRFSAERPKGSFSTLEIQRTEQGDSAMYLCASSLPSGSPDTQYFGPGTRLTVL.

This clonotype occurred a few times. The chain has TRBV11-2 and TRBJ2-5, with a tentative D call TRBD1 (6 bases). Per the germline V gene, CDR1 is SGHAT and CDR2 is FQNNGV. This CDR3 comprises 14 residues. V shed 3 bases and J shed 5 bases, with 13 bases lying between them. Written as DNA, the CDR3 is TGTGCCAGCAGCTTTTCCGCCAGGGGCGAGACCCAGTACTTC. Protein sequence: CASSFSARGETQYF.

This clonotype showed up just a few times. The J gene is TRBJ1-2, the V gene TRBV19, with D possibly matching TRBD1 (6 bases). CDR3 length: 14 amino acids. In germline, CDR1 is LNHDA, CDR2 SQIVND (reference sequence). V lost 0 bases to trimming and J lost 4 bases, with 9 bases between them. The CDR3, as DNA: TGTGCCAGTAGTATAGACGGACAGCGCTATGGCTACACCTTC. Protein: CASSIDGQRYGYTF.

The chain uses TRBV5-4 and TRBJ2-1, with D perhaps matching TRBD1 or TRBD2 (5 bases each). V was shortened by 2 bases and J by 4 bases, with 13 bases between the two germline ends. This CDR3 has 15 amino acids. The V gene's germline CDR1 is SGHNT and CDR2 YYREEE (reference sequence). CDR3: CASSFGPGGYNEQFF. The CDR3 DNA sequence: TGTGCCAGCAGCTTCGGCCCTGGGGGATACAATGAGCAGTTCTTC.

V gene TRBV11-3 combines with J gene TRBJ1-3; the D is unclear. The germline V and J ends were trimmed by 5 bases and 1 base, with 9 bases remaining between them. Per germline, CDR1 SGHNT and CDR2 YENEEA. The CDR3 is 14 amino acids. The CDR3 sequence is CASSMTVSGNTIYF. CDR3 nucleotides: TGTGCCAGCAGCATGACGGTATCTGGAAACACCATATATTTT.

The V call is TRBV6-6, the J call TRBJ1-4; the D gene is possibly TRBD1 (5 bases). V lost 0 bases and J lost 7, with 15 bases in between. CDR3 length: 16 amino acids. Germline V gene data show CDR1 as MNHNY and CDR2 as SVGAGI (reference sequence). The CDR3 nucleotides read TGTGCCAGCAGTTACTCGAGGGGCAGGCCCGGTGAAAAACTGTTTTTT. Protein product: CASSYSRGRPGEKLFF.

DNA for the CDR3: TGTGCCAGCGCCCAGACAGATACGCAGTATTTT. Residues: CASAQTDTQYF. The chain combines TRBV12-3 or TRBV12-4 with TRBJ2-3; D remains ambiguous. The CDR3 contains 11 residues. Deletions cut 8 bases from V and 3 bases from J, with 6 bases between.

The J gene is TRBJ1-1, the V gene TRBV7-8, with D possibly TRBD1 on 6 matching bases. The ends were cut back, 10 bases at V and 4 bases at J, with 19 bases in the middle. Germline V gene lookup returns CDR1 SGHVS and CDR2 FQNEAQ. The CDR3 has 14 residues. The CDR3 DNA is TGTGCCACCGGGGGGCGCGGGGGTACCACTGAAGCTTTCTTT. This encodes CATGGRGGTTEAFF.

CDR3 sequence (DNA): TGTGCCAGCAGCCCCGGGACAGCGTTATTCTATGAGCAGTTCTTC. Translated: CASSPGTALFYEQFF. The chain joins TRBV7-2 to TRBJ2-1; 7 bases align to TRBD1. After removal of 5 bases from V and 8 bases from J, the junction contained 12 bases not matched to a gene. This CDR3 is 15 amino acids long. Germline assignment: CDR1 SGHTA and CDR2 FQGNSA.